The 21 T cell receptor beta chains below come from one sample, sequenced in a study of tissue T cells after allogeneic stem cell transplantation. The protocol was immunoSEQ multiplex PCR, while the TCRdb copy is restricted to in-frame clones and leaves out a portion. The table has about 48,000 clones, less than 75% seen once. The sequenced sample was sorted cells pooled from one or two spleens. These receptors all come from a pool of C57BL/6 mice in good health.

Turning to this clone: Gene names and germline match the mouse. The read ends 1 residue before the CDR3 terminus; that terminus is restored from the germline J gene. The rearrangement joins TRBV3 to TRBJ2-7; possibly TRBD2 for D (5 bases). The V end lost 5 bases, the J end lost 4 bases, and 9 bases lay between the germline ends. This CDR3 contains 12 residues. CDR1 is SNHLY, CDR2 FYNGKV, per germline (reference sequence). CDR3 DNA, as far as it was read: TGTGCCAGCAGCCCAGCTGGGTATGAACAGTAC. It translates to CASSPAGYEQY. The CDR3 reads in full as CASSPAGYEQYF.

As concerns this clone: The gene names here belong to mouse. The read gets to within 1 residue of the CDR3 end, and the germline J gene fills in the rest. The chain joins TRBV2 to TRBJ2-7; perhaps TRBD2 as D (6 bases). CDR1 LGHNA and CDR2 YSYQKL come from the germline V gene. The V and J ends lost 0 bases and 7 bases respectively, with 10 bases between them. This CDR3 has 13 residues. CDR3 DNA, as far as it was read: TGTGCCAGCAGCCAAGAGTGGGGGTGGGAACAGTAC. Translation gives CASSQEWGWEQY. The CDR3 in full is CASSQEWGWEQYF.

About this clone itself: Germline and genes here are mouse. Read sequence stops 1 residue before the CDR3 end, and the germline J gene provides the missing end. The rearrangement uses TRBV3 and TRBJ2-4, with TRBD1 matching 10 bases. Unmatched junction bases numbered 3, after V lost 5 bases and J lost 1 base. This CDR3 has 15 amino acids. Looked up from germline, CDR1 is SNHLY and CDR2 is FYNGKV (reference sequence). Incomplete CDR3 DNA: TGTGCCAGCAGCCGACAGGGGGCGGGTCAAAACACCTTGTAC. This translates into CASSRQGAGQNTLY. From start to end, the CDR3 is CASSRQGAGQNTLYF.

Note on this clone: Each gene name is a mouse one. The read ends 1 residue shy of where the CDR3 ends; the end is completed using the germline J gene. This chain uses TRBV19 with TRBJ2-4, with TRBD1 matching 9 bases. The CDR3 totals 16 residues. Per germline, CDR1 FNHDT and CDR2 SITEND (reference sequence). V was pared by 2 bases and J by 0 bases, with 4 bases of the junction left unmatched. The CDR3 loop reads CASSMYRGPSQNTLYF. Partial CDR3 DNA: TGTGCCAGCAGTATGTACAGGGGGCCGAGTCAAAACACCTTGTAC.

In regard to this clone: Here the gene names and germline are mouse. The CDR3 end lies 1 residue beyond the end of the read and is filled in from the germline J gene. The sample holds other DNA sequences that translate to the same CDR3. The J gene is TRBJ2-7, the V gene TRBV3; TRBD1 is a possible D gene (5 bases). The CDR3 runs 13 residues. V lost 1 base and J 4 bases, leaving 8 bases between the germline ends. The germline gives CDR1 SNHLY, CDR2 FYNGKV (reference sequence). The CDR3 reads CASSLEDTYEQYF. Incomplete CDR3 DNA: TGTGCCAGCAGCTTAGAGGACACATATGAACAGTAC.

Regarding this clone: Genes and germline come from the mouse. The read gets to within 1 residue of the CDR3 end, and the germline J gene fills in the rest. The V call is TRBV12-2, the J call TRBJ1-4; D not certain. V gave up 2 bases and J gave up 5 bases, with 5 bases separating them. Germline V CDR1 and CDR2: SGHLS, HYDKME. This CDR3 region has 12 residues. The CDR3 loop is CASSRQNERLFF. The CDR3 DNA, read in part, is TGTGCCAGCTCTCGACAAAACGAAAGATTATTT.

On this clone itself: Mouse names are used for the genes. The read falls 1 residue short of the CDR3 end, and the missing part is taken from the germline J gene. The V gene is TRBV3, the J gene TRBJ1-2; D remains unclear. Germline lookup yields CDR1 SNHLY and CDR2 FYNGKV (reference sequence). This CDR3 has 13 amino acids. Trimming took 1 base from V and 2 from J, leaving 5 bases between them. CDR3 residues: CASSLDLNSDYTF. Partial CDR3 DNA: TGTGCCAGCAGCTTAGACCTCAACTCCGACTACACC.

Notes on this clone: Genes and germline come from the mouse. With the read ending 1 residue before the CDR3 end, the germline J gene is used to fill in that end. The chain is built from TRBV29 and TRBJ2-3; 12 bases agree with TRBD2. This CDR3 has 16 residues. Trimming at V came to 6 bases and at J to 0 bases, leaving 4 bases not matched to a gene. The germline V gene has CDR1 MSHET and CDR2 SYDVDS. The CDR3 here is CASRPDWGGSAETLYF. CDR3 DNA, as far as it was read: TGTGCTAGCAGACCGGACTGGGGGGGTAGTGCAGAAACGCTGTAT.

Comments on this clone: Germline and genes: mouse. The read terminates 1 residue before the CDR3 end, so the remaining end is supplied by the germline J gene. Other DNA sequences in the same sample also yield this CDR3. V usage is TRBV20 and J usage is TRBJ2-7; D uncertain. The CDR3 consists of 11 residues. Trimming shortened V by 0 bases and J by 4 bases, and 4 bases separated the two germline ends. Germline CDR1 reads GFQATS; CDR2 reads STVNSAI. CDR3: CGARDNYEQYF. The DNA read from the CDR3 is TGTGGTGCTAGGGACAATTATGAACAGTAC.

A remark on this clone: Gene names and germline refer to mouse. Coverage ceases 1 residue before the CDR3 finishes, and the germline J gene fills in the end. V usage is TRBV12-1 and J usage is TRBJ2-7; unclear D gene. The germline V gene encodes CDR1 SGHSN and CDR2 HYEKVE. This CDR3 has 11 amino acids. V lost 0 bases and J lost 7, with 6 bases in between. CDR3 bases read: TGTGCCAGCTCTCTCGACCAAGAACAGTAC. Translating gives CASSLDQEQY. The entire CDR3 protein reads CASSLDQEQYF.

A note on this clone: These gene names are mouse names. The CDR3 end is not reached by the read, which stops 1 residue before it; the germline J gene fills it in. The genes are TRBV2 and TRBJ1-2, with 10 bases fitting TRBD1. The J segment lost 2 bases and the V segment lost 4 bases, leaving 4 bases of the junction unmatched. Germline V gene data show CDR1 as LGHNA and CDR2 as YSYQKL. The CDR3 loop spans 15 amino acids. Incomplete CDR3 DNA: TGTGCCAGCAGCCCGAGGGACAGGGGCAACTCCGACTACACC. This gives the protein CASSPRDRGNSDYT. The entire CDR3 protein reads CASSPRDRGNSDYTF.

Notes on this clone: The gene names here belong to mouse. The read comes to an end 1 residue before the CDR3 does, leaving the germline J gene to fill in the end. This chain uses TRBV17 with TRBJ2-7; the match to TRBD2 covers 7 bases. Germline CDR1 MNHDT, CDR2 YYDKIL. The CDR3 has 12 amino acids. V lost 2 bases to trimming and J lost 7 bases; unmatched junction nucleotides: 2. CDR3 DNA (partial): TGTGCTAGCAGTAGAACTGGGGTGGAACAGTAC. Protein sequence: CASSRTGVEQY. The entire CDR3 protein is CASSRTGVEQYF. Combining the CDR3 with reference TRBV17 and TRBJ2-7 gives the whole variable domain DTTVKQNPRYKLARVGKPVNLICSQTMNHDTMYWYQKKPNQAPKLLLFYYDKILNREADTFEKFQSSRPNNSFCSLYIGSAGLEYSAMYLCASSRTGVEQYFGPGTRLTVL.

Concerning this clone: Any gene name here is a mouse gene name. The CDR3 here is CASSWGQGAGNTLYF. CDR3 DNA, as far as it was read: TGTGCCAGCAGCTGGGGACAGGGGGCTGGAAATACGCTCTAT. V is TRBV4 and J is TRBJ1-3, with 11 bases that match TRBD1. Coverage ceases 1 residue before the CDR3 finishes, and the germline J gene fills in the end. Trimming cost V 4 bases and J 2 bases; bases outside gene matches: 1. This CDR3 contains 15 residues. Germline-derived CDR1 and CDR2 are LGHDT and YNNKQL (reference sequence).

With regard to this clone: Genes and germline are mouse. The read stops 1 residue short of the end of the CDR3; the missing end is completed from the germline J gene. The V gene is TRBV31, the J gene TRBJ2-3, with 9 bases that match TRBD2. V shed 3 bases, J shed 0 bases, and the junction held 4 bases outside the gene matches. The V gene's germline CDR1 is GKSSPN and CDR2 SITVG. This CDR3 comprises 15 residues. The CDR3 DNA, read in part, is TGTGCCTGGAGAGGACTGGGGTCTAGTGCAGAAACGCTGTAT. Translating gives CAWRGLGSSAETLY. The whole CDR3 sequence reads CAWRGLGSSAETLYF.

A word on this clone: Mouse gene names apply. The CDR3 end is not reached by the read, which stops 1 residue before it; the germline J gene fills it in. The chain joins TRBV13-3 to TRBJ1-1; D is perhaps TRBD1 (5 bases). Germline V gene data show CDR1 as NNHDY and CDR2 as SYVADS. The CDR3 sequence is 14 residues long. The ends were cut back, 2 bases at V and 2 bases at J, with 10 bases in the middle. CDR3 loop: CASSDRVGNTEVFF. The part of the CDR3 DNA that was read is TGTGCCAGCAGTGACAGGGTTGGCAACACAGAAGTCTTC.

Comments on this clone: Mouse germline and gene names are used. The sequence runs out 1 residue before the end of the CDR3; the remainder is reconstructed from the germline J gene. The chain is built from TRBV16 and TRBJ2-7; 9 bases line up with TRBD2. Germline values: CDR1 SGHSA, CDR2 FRNQAP. This CDR3 has 13 residues. V shed 1 base, J shed 6 bases, and the junction held 1 base outside the gene matches. The CDR3 loop reads CASSLVGGLEQYF. The CDR3 bases that were read are TGTGCAAGCAGCTTAGTGGGGGGGCTTGAACAGTAC.

Worth noting for this clone: Here the gene names and germline are mouse. The read is 1 residue too short to cover the CDR3 end, so that end is filled in from the germline J gene. This chain joins TRBV3 and TRBJ1-5; the D is unclear. This CDR3 has 15 amino acids. V was pared by 1 base and J by 2 bases, with 9 bases between. Germline CDR1 and CDR2: SNHLY and FYNGKV (reference sequence). The sequenced part of the CDR3 DNA is TGTGCCAGCAGCTTAGATGGGAAGGACAACCAGGCTCCGCTT. This encodes CASSLDGKDNQAPL. The CDR3, in full, reads CASSLDGKDNQAPLF.

This clone has more than one count but fewer than ten. Gene names are mouse gene names. CDR3 DNA (partial): TGTGCCAGCAGCCAAGGTGGGGGGGCGCGAGAACAGTAC. Its translation is CASSQGGGAREQY. The entire CDR3 is CASSQGGGAREQYF. V usage is TRBV2 and J usage is TRBJ2-7, with 9 bases lining up with TRBD2. The sequenced fragment ends 1 residue before the CDR3 boundary, so the rest is inferred from the germline J gene. The length of the CDR3 is 14 residues. V was pared by 1 base and J by 7 bases, with 5 bases of the junction left unmatched. Germline loops: CDR1 LGHNA, CDR2 YSYQKL.

As regards this clone: Mouse germline and gene names are used. The observed sequence ends 1 residue before the CDR3 terminus, with the missing tail filled in from the germline J gene. The chain links TRBV13-1 to TRBJ1-3; weak D call: TRBD1 (5 bases). The V gene lost 1 base and the J gene lost 0 bases, with 8 bases spanning the gap. Germline V gene data show CDR1 as NSHNY and CDR2 as SYGAGN. The CDR3 loop spans 15 amino acids. The covered CDR3 bases are TGTGCCAGCAGTGATCGGGGGGGTTCTGGAAATACGCTCTAT. Its protein is CASSDRGGSGNTLY. The whole CDR3 sequence is CASSDRGGSGNTLYF.

About this clone itself: Genes and germline are mouse. The CDR3 end lies 1 residue beyond the end of the read and is filled in from the germline J gene. The chain has TRBV31 and TRBJ1-4; TRBD1 is a possible D gene (6 bases). V lost 0 bases to trimming and J lost 4 bases, with 12 bases between them. CDR1 and CDR2 from the germline V gene are GKSSPN and SITVG. The CDR3 runs to 15 residues. The part of the CDR3 DNA that was read is TGTGCCTGGAGTCTAACAGGGATCGGCAACGAAAGATTATTT. The encoded protein is CAWSLTGIGNERLF. The CDR3, in full, reads CAWSLTGIGNERLFF.

Details on this clone: The genes are named according to mouse. The read is 1 residue too short to cover the CDR3 end, so that end is filled in from the germline J gene. The chain carries TRBV3 and TRBJ1-4, with D hard to call. The CDR3 consists of 13 residues. V lost 5 bases, J lost 3 bases, and 7 bases lay in between. Germline V gene data show CDR1 as SNHLY and CDR2 as FYNGKV (reference sequence). CDR3 DNA (partial): TGTGCCAGCAGCCCTAGTCCCAACGAAAGATTATTT. It codes for CASSPSPNERLF. The complete CDR3 sequence is CASSPSPNERLFF.